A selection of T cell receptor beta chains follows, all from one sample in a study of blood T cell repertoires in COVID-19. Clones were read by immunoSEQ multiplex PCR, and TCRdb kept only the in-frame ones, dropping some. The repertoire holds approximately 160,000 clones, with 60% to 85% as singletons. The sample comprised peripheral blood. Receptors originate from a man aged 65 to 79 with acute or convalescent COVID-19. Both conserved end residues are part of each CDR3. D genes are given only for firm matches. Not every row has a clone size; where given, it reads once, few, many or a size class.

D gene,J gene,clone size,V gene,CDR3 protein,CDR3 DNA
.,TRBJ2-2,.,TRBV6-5,CASKGDNTGELFF,TGTGCCAGCAAAGGGGATAACACCGGGGAGCTGTTTTTT
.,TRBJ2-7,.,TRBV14,CASSTDSHEQYF,TGTGCCAGCAGCACGGACAGCCACGAGCAGTACTTC
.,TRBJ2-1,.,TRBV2,CASSALPFDEQFF,TGTGCCAGCAGTGCACTCCCCTTCGATGAGCAGTTCTTC
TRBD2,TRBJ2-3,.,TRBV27,CASRPGLVSDTQYF,TGTGCCAGCAGGCCGGGACTAGTCTCAGATACGCAGTATTTT
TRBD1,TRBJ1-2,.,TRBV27,CASSLMSGTVYGYTF,TGTGCCAGCAGTCTGATGTCCGGGACAGTCTATGGCTACACCTTC
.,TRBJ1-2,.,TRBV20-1,CSIAANYGYTF,TGCAGTATTGCAGCTAACTATGGCTACACCTTC
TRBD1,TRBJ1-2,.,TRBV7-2,CASSPGQFLGYTF,TGTGCCAGCAGCCCGGGACAGTTTTTAGGCTACACCTTC
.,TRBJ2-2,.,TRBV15,CATSRIRQTNTGELFF,TGTGCCACCAGCAGAATTCGACAGACGAACACCGGGGAGCTGTTTTTT
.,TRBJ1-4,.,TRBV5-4,CASSPGHNEKLFF,TGTGCCAGCAGCCCGGGACACAATGAAAAACTGTTTTTT
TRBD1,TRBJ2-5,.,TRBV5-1,CASSLGGAGKQETQYF,TGCGCCAGCAGCTTAGGGGGCGCCGGGAAACAAGAGACCCAGTACTTC
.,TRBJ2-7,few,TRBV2,CASRPPAARYEQYF,TGTGCCAGCAGACCCCCGGCGGCTAGATACGAGCAGTACTTC
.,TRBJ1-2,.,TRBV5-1,CASSLGDSGANYGYTF,TGCGCCAGCAGCTTGGGTGACAGTGGAGCTAACTATGGCTACACCTTC
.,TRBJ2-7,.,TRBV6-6,CASSKQGRTYEQYF,TGTGCCAGCAGTAAGCAGGGAAGAACCTACGAGCAGTACTTC
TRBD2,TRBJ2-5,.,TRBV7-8,CASSLLHGGGAETQYF,TGTGCCAGCAGCCTACTGCATGGCGGGGGGGCAGAGACCCAGTACTTC
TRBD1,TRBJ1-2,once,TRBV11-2,CASSRDRVDGYTF,TGTGCCAGCAGCCGGGACAGGGTCGATGGCTACACCTTC
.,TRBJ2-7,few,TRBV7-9,CASSPSTAYEQYF,TGTGCCAGCAGCCCATCCACTGCCTACGAGCAGTACTTC
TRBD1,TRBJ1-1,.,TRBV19,CASSLGQGNTEAFF,TGTGCCAGTAGTTTGGGACAGGGGAACACTGAAGCTTTCTTT
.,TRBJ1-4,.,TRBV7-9,CASGSGKYEKLFF,TGTGCCAGCGGCTCCGGGAAATATGAAAAACTGTTTTTT
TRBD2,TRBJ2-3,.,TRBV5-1,CASSIKLAGGAEVDTQYF,TGCGCCAGCAGCATTAAACTAGCGGGGGGAGCAGAGGTAGATACGCAGTATTTT
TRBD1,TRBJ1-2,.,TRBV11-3,CASSLGTENYGYTF,TGTGCCAGCAGCCTCGGGACAGAGAACTATGGCTACACCTTC
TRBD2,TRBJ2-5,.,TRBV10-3,CAISEGLAGGLETQYF,TGTGCCATCAGTGAGGGACTAGCGGGAGGGCTGGAGACCCAGTACTTC
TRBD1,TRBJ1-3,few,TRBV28,CASSLDRVGNTIYF,TGTGCCAGCAGCCTTGACAGGGTTGGAAACACCATATATTTT
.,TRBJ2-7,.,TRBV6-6,CASSSGRWEQYF,TGTGCCAGCAGTTCCGGGAGATGGGAGCAGTACTTC
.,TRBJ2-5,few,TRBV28,CASSQISPGMEYF,TGTGCCAGCAGCCAGATCTCCCCCGGGATGGAGTACTTC
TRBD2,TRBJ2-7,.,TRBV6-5,CAAGGSFSYEQYF,TGTGCCGCCGGGGGGAGTTTTTCCTACGAGCAGTACTTC
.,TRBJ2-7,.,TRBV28,CASSLSGAPYEQYF,TGTGCCAGCAGTTTATCAGGGGCCCCCTACGAGCAGTACTTC
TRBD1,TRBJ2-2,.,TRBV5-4,CASSPQPDRVDTGELFF,TGTGCCAGCAGCCCACAACCGGACAGGGTGGACACCGGGGAGCTGTTTTTT
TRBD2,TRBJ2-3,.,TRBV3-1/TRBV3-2,CASSQVMASGNTDTQYF,TGTGCCAGCAGCCAAGTCATGGCTAGCGGGAACACAGATACGCAGTATTTT
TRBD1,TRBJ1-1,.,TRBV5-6,CASSWDRVNTEAFF,TGTGCCAGCAGCTGGGACAGGGTGAACACTGAAGCTTTCTTT
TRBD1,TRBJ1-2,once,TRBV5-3,CARGAGDRRYGYTF,TGTGCCAGAGGCGCCGGGGACAGGCGCTATGGCTACACCTTC
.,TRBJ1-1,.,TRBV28,CASSLVAVTEAFF,TGTGCCAGCAGCCTGGTGGCGGTTACTGAAGCTTTCTTT
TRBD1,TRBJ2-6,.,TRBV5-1,CASSLVNRGFPSSGANVLTF,TGCGCCAGCAGCTTGGTCAACAGGGGGTTTCCAAGCTCTGGGGCCAACGTCCTGACTTTC
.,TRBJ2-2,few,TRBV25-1,CASEAGATYTGELFF,TGTGCCAGCGAAGCAGGGGCCACATACACCGGGGAGCTGTTTTTT
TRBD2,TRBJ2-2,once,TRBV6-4,CASRPFAGENTGELFF,TGTGCCAGCAGACCCTTCGCGGGAGAGAACACCGGGGAGCTGTTTTTT
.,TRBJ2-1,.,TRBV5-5,CASTRSNEQFF,TGTGCCAGCACCCGGTCCAATGAGCAGTTCTTC
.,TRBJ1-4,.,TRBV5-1,CASSLHSSVEKLFF,TGCGCCAGCAGCTTGCACTCGTCGGTTGAAAAACTGTTTTTT
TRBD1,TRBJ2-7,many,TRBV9,CASSVGDSTYEQYF,TGTGCCAGCAGCGTAGGGGACAGTACCTACGAGCAGTACTTC
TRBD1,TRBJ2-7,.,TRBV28,CASSLDREQYF,TGTGCCAGCAGCCTGGACAGGGAGCAGTACTTC
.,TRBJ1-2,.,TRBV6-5,CASSYSYRQFRYTF,TGTGCCAGCAGTTACTCCTACAGACAGTTTCGCTACACCTTC
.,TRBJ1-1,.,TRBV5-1,CASSASVSGNTEAFF,TGCGCCAGCAGCGCCAGTGTTTCGGGGAACACTGAAGCTTTCTTT
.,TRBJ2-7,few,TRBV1,CTSSQGRTNEQYF,TGCACCAGCAGCCAAGGGCGGACAAACGAGCAGTACTTC
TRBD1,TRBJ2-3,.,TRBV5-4,CASSLARDRRTDTQYF,TGTGCCAGCAGCTTGGCAAGGGACAGGCGCACAGATACGCAGTATTTT
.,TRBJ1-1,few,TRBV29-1,CSVTARGMNTEAFF,TGCAGCGTAACCGCGAGGGGGATGAACACTGAAGCTTTCTTT
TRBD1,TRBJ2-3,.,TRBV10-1,CASSEGQGGVDTQYF,TGCGCCAGCAGTGAAGGACAGGGGGGGGTGGATACGCAGTATTTT
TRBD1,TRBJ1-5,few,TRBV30,CAWSLRQGVQPQHF,TGTGCCTGGAGTCTTAGACAGGGGGTTCAGCCCCAGCATTTT
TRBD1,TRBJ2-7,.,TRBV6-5,CASSRDSPDYEQYF,TGTGCCAGCAGCCGGGACAGCCCTGATTACGAGCAGTACTTC
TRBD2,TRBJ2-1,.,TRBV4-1,CASSQALSGSNEQFF,TGCGCCAGCAGCCAAGCCCTTAGCGGGAGCAATGAGCAGTTCTTC
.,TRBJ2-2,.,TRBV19,CATKPGGPTGELFF,TGTGCCACCAAACCCGGGGGTCCCACCGGGGAGCTGTTTTTT
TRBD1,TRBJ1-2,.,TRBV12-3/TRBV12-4,CASSPRTGGGYTF,TGTGCCAGCAGCCCTAGGACAGGGGGTGGCTACACCTTC